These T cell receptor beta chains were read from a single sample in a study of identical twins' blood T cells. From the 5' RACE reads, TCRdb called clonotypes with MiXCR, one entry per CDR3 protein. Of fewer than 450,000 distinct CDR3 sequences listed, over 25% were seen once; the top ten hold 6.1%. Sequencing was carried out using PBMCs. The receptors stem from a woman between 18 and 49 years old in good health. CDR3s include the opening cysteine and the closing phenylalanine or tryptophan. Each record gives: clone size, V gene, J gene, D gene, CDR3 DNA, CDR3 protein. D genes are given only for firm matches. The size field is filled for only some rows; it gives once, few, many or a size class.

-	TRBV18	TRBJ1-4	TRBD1	TGTGCCAGCTCACCTTGGACAGGGAACCCATTTAATGAAAAACTGTTTTTT	CASSPWTGNPFNEKLFF
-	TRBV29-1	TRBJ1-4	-	TGCAGCGTTAAAGGGAGGAATGAAAAACTGTTTTTT	CSVKGRNEKLFF
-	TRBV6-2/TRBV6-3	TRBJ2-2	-	TGTGCCAGCAGTTACGCCCGAACAAGCACCGGGGAGCTGTTTTTT	CASSYARTSTGELFF
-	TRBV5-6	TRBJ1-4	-	TGTGCCAGCAGCTTTAGACAGACTAGTGAAAAACCGTTTTTT	CASSFRQTSEKPFF
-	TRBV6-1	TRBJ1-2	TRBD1	TGTGCCAGCATGAGGGGACAGGGGGCATTCGACTATGGCTACACCTTC	CASMRGQGAFDYGYTF
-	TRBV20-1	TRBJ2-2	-	TGCAGTGCTGGAAAAGCAGGACACGCCGGGGAGCTGTTTTTT	CSAGKAGHAGELFF
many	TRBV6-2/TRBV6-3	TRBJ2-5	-	TGTGCCAGCAGTCCCCTCGTCGAAGAGACCCAGTACTTC	CASSPLVEETQYF
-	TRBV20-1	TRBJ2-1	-	TGCAGTGCTAGGGGCAGGGGCCTTTACAATGAGCAGTTCTTC	CSARGRGLYNEQFF
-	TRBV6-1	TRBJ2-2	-	TGTGCCGTCCTCGTAACCGGGGAGCTGTTTTTT	CAVLVTGELFF
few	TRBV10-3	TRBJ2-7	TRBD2	TGTGCCATCAGCCCTAGCGGTACCTACGAGCAGTACTTC	CAISPSGTYEQYF
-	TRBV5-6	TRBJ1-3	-	TGTGCCAGCAGCCCCGGCGGGCCGGGATCTTACTCTGGAAACACCATATATTTT	CASSPGGPGSYSGNTIYF
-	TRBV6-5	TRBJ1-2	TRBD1	TGTGCCAGCAGTTACTCTGGGACAGACCTCTATGGCTACACCTTC	CASSYSGTDLYGYTF